The 13 T cell receptor beta chains presented below share a single source sample, sequenced in a study of shared clonotypes between healthy human individuals. Only in-frame clones appear in the TCRdb table, and some are missing; sequencing was by immunoSEQ multiplex PCR. The sample shows about 2,500,000 clones, more than 90% of them seen only once. The sample was naive CD4+ T cells sorted from blood. Subset specified: CD45RA+ positively selected. These receptor sequences come from a man aged 18 to 29 in good health.

V usage is TRBV12-5 and J usage is TRBJ2-7, with D tentatively TRBD1 (6 bases). CDR3 length: 13 residues. CDR1 and CDR2 (germline): LGHNT, FRNRAP. V lost 9 bases and J 0 bases, leaving 12 bases between the germline ends. CDR3 DNA: TGTGCTAGCTCCAGGGGCAGCTCCTACGAGCAGTACTTC. It codes for CASSRGSSYEQYF.

The V call is TRBV7-6, the J call TRBJ2-2; 10 positions agree with TRBD2. V lost 5 bases, J lost 7 bases, and 10 bases stayed unmatched. CDR1 and CDR2 from the germline V gene are SGHVS and FNYEAQ. The CDR3 covers 16 residues. CDR3 coding DNA: TGTGCCAGCAGCCCCGTGGTAGCGGGGGGTAACGGGGAGCTGTTTTTT. It specifies CASSPVVAGGNGELFF. The whole variable domain, remainder taken from reference TRBV7-6 and TRBJ2-2, is GAGVSQSPRYKVTKRGQDVALRCDPISGHVSLYWYRQALGQGPEFLTYFNYEAQQDKSGLPNDRFSAERPEGSISTLTIQRTEQRDSAMYRCASSPVVAGGNGELFFGEGSRLTVL.

The chain carries TRBV10-3 and TRBJ1-5; D gene uncertain. The V end lost 1 base, the J end lost 1 base, and 2 bases lay between the germline ends. The CDR3 has 13 amino acids. Germline loops: CDR1 ENHRY, CDR2 SYGVKD. CDR3 sequence (DNA): TGTGCCATCAGTGAGTACAGCAATCAGCCCCAGCATTTT. It is translated as CAISEYSNQPQHF.

This sequence joins TRBV6-1 and TRBJ2-1; weak D call: TRBD2 (6 bases). V was shortened by 6 bases and J by 0 bases, with 9 bases between the two germline ends. Germline CDR1 and CDR2: MNHNS and SASEGT. This CDR3 has 14 residues. In DNA form, the CDR3 reads TGTGCCAGCAGGAGGGAGGTCTCCTACAATGAGCAGTTCTTC. It specifies CASRREVSYNEQFF.

The chain combines TRBV6-1 with TRBJ2-7; possibly TRBD1 for D (5 bases). V was shortened by 10 bases and J by 2 bases, with 12 bases between the two germline ends. The CDR3 consists of 12 residues. Germline CDR1 MNHNS, CDR2 SASEGT. The CDR3 nucleotides are TGTGCCATCTCAGGGTATCCCTACGAGCAGTACTTC. It encodes CAISGYPYEQYF.

Comments on this clone: This sample includes further DNA sequences coding for the same CDR3. The rearrangement joins TRBV6-1 to TRBJ1-6; 10 positions match TRBD1. Germline trimming cut 4 bases from V and 6 bases from J; bases unmatched to any gene: 3. The CDR3 length is 15 residues. CDR1 is MNHNS, CDR2 SASEGT, per germline. CDR3 in amino acids: CASSGQGAGNSPLHF. The CDR3 DNA is TGTGCCAGCAGTGGACAGGGGGCCGGTAATTCACCCCTCCACTTT.

The gene calls are TRBV29-1 and TRBJ2-1; 14 positions match TRBD2. Germline CDR1 reads SQVTM; CDR2 reads ANQGSEA. This CDR3 comprises 16 residues. The V and J ends lost 7 bases and 4 bases, in that order; junction bases with no gene match: 9. The DNA for the CDR3 is TGCAGCGCTCCGGGACTAGCGGGGGTCGATTACAATGAGCAGTTCTTC. Its protein product is CSAPGLAGVDYNEQFF.

In the case of this clone: At one end the junction does not follow the germline gene, possibly because of a read error. The chain combines TRBV7-7 with TRBJ2-5, with 8 bases identical to TRBD1. The CDR3 consists of 15 residues. Germline-derived CDR1 and CDR2 are SSHAT and FNYEAQ (reference sequence). As DNA, the CDR3 is TGTGCTAGCAGCTCTGCTCGGACAGGGAAAGAGACCCAGTACTTC. It is translated as CASSSARTGKETQYF.

This clone was observed once. This rearrangement joins TRBV5-5 to TRBJ1-6; 10 bases align to TRBD1. The germline CDR1 and CDR2 sequences are SGHKS and YYEKEE (reference sequence). This CDR3 is built from 15 residues. The ends lost 3 bases at V and 7 bases at J; junction bases unmatched: 4. The DNA for the CDR3 is TGTGCCAGCAGCTCGCTGACAGGGGGCAATTCACCCCTCCACTTT. It yields the protein CASSSLTGGNSPLHF.

V and J are TRBV5-1 and TRBJ2-3; 10 nucleotides agree with TRBD2. CDR3 size: 20 residues. V dropped 0 bases and J dropped 2; count of bases not matched to a gene: 15. Germline V lookup: CDR1 SGHRS, CDR2 YFSETQ. CDR3 region: CASSLEARIRTSGNTDTQYF. CDR3 nucleotide sequence: TGCGCCAGCAGCTTGGAAGCACGAATTCGGACTAGCGGTAACACAGATACGCAGTATTTT.

The chain carries TRBV10-1 and TRBJ2-3; TRBD1 is a possible D gene (5 bases). The CDR3 has 15 residues. Deletions cut 0 bases from V and 1 base from J, with 8 bases between. The germline V gene has CDR1 WNHNN and CDR2 SYGVQD (reference sequence). This CDR3 reads CASSESEQGTDTQYF. Here the CDR3 DNA reads TGCGCCAGCAGTGAGTCGGAACAGGGCACAGATACGCAGTATTTT.

Concerning this clone: Different DNA sequences within this sample yield the same CDR3. The chain recombines TRBV5-1 with TRBJ2-7, with 9 bases that match TRBD1. Looked up from germline, CDR1 is SGHRS and CDR2 is YFSETQ. V was pared by 4 bases and J by 1 base, with 3 bases of the junction left unmatched. The CDR3 totals 14 residues. The CDR3 DNA reads TGCGCCAGCAGCCCCGGGACAGGGTCCTACGAGCAGTACTTC. As protein: CASSPGTGSYEQYF.

The J gene is TRBJ2-7, the V gene TRBV18, with TRBD2 matching over 7 bases. The CDR3 sequence is 15 residues long. After removal of 0 bases from V and 3 bases from J, the junction contained 5 bases not matched to a gene. Germline V gene sequence: CDR1 KGHSH, CDR2 LQKENI. CDR3 bases: TGTGCCAGCTCACCACCTAGCGGGTCAAACTACGAGCAGTACTTC. This codes for CASSPPSGSNYEQYF.